This T cell receptor (beta chain) was sequenced in a study of T cells in Graves' hyperthyroidism and ophthalmopathy. Researchers amplified the TCR beta CDR3 regions from RNA transcripts. The HTBI primer set served for first-round RT-PCR of the TCR CDR3. Each CDR3 protein gets one entry after TCRdb re-called the multiplex PCR reads with MiXCR. The top ten hold 49% of the sample, which has some 490,000 distinct CDR3 sequences, about 22% seen once. Between the trimmed V and J ends, which lost 6 bases and 0 bases, there was a span of 15 bases. The CDR3 is 14 amino acids. Germline CDR1 DFQATT, CDR2 SNEGSKA (reference sequence). This clonotype has a handful of counts.

This clonotype was obtained from a woman aged 70-85 years with Graves' ophthalmopathy. The rearrangement uses TRBV20-1 and TRBJ2-7; D remains unclear. Sample: blood. The CDR3 DNA reads TGCAGTGCGGTGTCTAGGAGAAACTCCTACGAGCAGTACTTC. Its protein is CSAVSRRNSYEQYF.